The rows below give T cell receptor beta chains drawn from one sample of a study of CD8+CD57+ T cells in acquired aplastic anemia. TCRdb redid the calling of the reads with MiXCR, one entry per CDR3 protein. The repertoire consists of roughly 240,000 distinct CDR3 sequences, with around 43% occurring once and the leading ten covering roughly 8%. The source material was sorted CD4+, CD8+, or CD8+CD57+ T cells (not recorded which) from PBMCs. Every receptor here comes from a human donor with aplastic anemia. Both conserved end residues are part of each CDR3. D genes are given only for firm matches.

CDR3: CSASTGTGNYERYF
V: TRBV20-1
D: TRBD1
J: TRBJ2-7

CDR3: CARAGLNISYEQYF
V: TRBV19
D: TRBD2
J: TRBJ2-7

CDR3: CAIRGDSNTEAFF
V: TRBV10-3
D: TRBD1
J: TRBJ1-1

CDR3: CASSLSAGRGSEAFF
V: TRBV7-7
D: -
J: TRBJ1-1

CDR3: CASSIGQANEQFF
V: TRBV19
D: -
J: TRBJ2-1

CDR3: CASSQYVDSPRYTEAFF
V: TRBV4-3
D: -
J: TRBJ1-1

CDR3: CASSQHRQSNTEAFF
V: TRBV4-3
D: -
J: TRBJ1-1

CDR3: CASSLAMGLTEAFF
V: TRBV7-9
D: -
J: TRBJ1-1

CDR3: CASSLRSQGWNNSPLHF
V: TRBV7-9
D: -
J: TRBJ1-6

CDR3: CASSPWGGRELNIQYF
V: TRBV4-3
D: -
J: TRBJ2-4

CDR3: CASSQDPGELQETQYF
V: TRBV7-3
D: -
J: TRBJ2-5

CDR3: CASSLGAGGSPLHF
V: TRBV11-2
D: TRBD1
J: TRBJ1-6

CDR3: CAWSVRGSSYEQYF
V: TRBV30
D: -
J: TRBJ2-7

CDR3: CSAAGTADYEQYF
V: TRBV20-1
D: -
J: TRBJ2-7

CDR3: CASSQDRGQTFRAFF
V: TRBV4-3
D: TRBD1
J: TRBJ1-1

CDR3: CAISWTADSGNTIYF
V: TRBV10-3
D: -
J: TRBJ1-3

CDR3: CSARGGAETQYF
V: TRBV20-1
D: -
J: TRBJ2-5

CDR3: CAGRDRLWEQYF
V: TRBV6-2/TRBV6-3
D: TRBD1
J: TRBJ2-7

CDR3: CASSSVTGLGAEASF
V: TRBV6-6
D: TRBD1
J: TRBJ1-1

CDR3: CASSYVGGNTEAFF
V: TRBV6-2/TRBV6-3
D: -
J: TRBJ1-1

CDR3: CASSLGTSGIHYNEKLFF
V: TRBV7-6
D: -
J: TRBJ1-4

CDR3: CASSESGGVGAEQFF
V: TRBV6-1
D: -
J: TRBJ2-1

CDR3: CASSQDSGGQETQYF
V: TRBV14
D: -
J: TRBJ2-5

CDR3: CSAGGQYYGYTF
V: TRBV20-1
D: -
J: TRBJ1-2

CDR3: CASSPSGTNSPLHF
V: TRBV7-9
D: -
J: TRBJ1-6